Listed below are T cell receptor beta chains from one sample, sequenced in a study of neoadjuvant nivolumab and ipilimumab in lung cancer. The protocol was immunoSEQ multiplex PCR, while the TCRdb copy is restricted to in-frame clones and leaves out a portion. Found here are around 6,000 clones, roughly 61% of them singletons; the top ten hold 13% to 15%. The sample was tumor tissue, taken after neoadjuvant nivolumab, alone or with ipilimumab, at or shortly before surgery. These receptors were taken from an adult with non-small cell lung cancer. Each CDR3 is given with its conserved first and last residue. A D gene is named only where the DNA matches it firmly. Not every row has a clone size; where given, it reads once, few, many or a size class.

V gene	clone size	D gene	J gene	CDR3 length	CDR3 protein	CDR3 DNA
TRBV19	NA	NA	TRBJ2-2	14	CASSTGYGTGELFF	TGTGCCAGTAGTACAGGGTACGGCACCGGGGAGCTGTTTTTT
TRBV28	NA	TRBD2	TRBJ2-7	15	CASSSSSGRAFEQYF	TGTGCCAGCAGTTCGTCTAGCGGGAGGGCCTTCGAGCAGTACTTC
TRBV29-1	NA	NA	TRBJ1-2	10	CSVAESGYTF	TGCAGCGTTGCCGAGTCTGGCTACACCTTC
TRBV4-2	once	NA	TRBJ1-2	13	CASSRGRDTGYTF	TGTGCCAGCAGCCGCGGCCGGGACACTGGCTACACCTTC
TRBV27	NA	NA	TRBJ2-7	14	CASSLQQGDLEQYF	TGTGCCAGCAGTTTGCAACAGGGAGACCTCGAGCAGTACTTC
TRBV4-1	medium-sized	NA	TRBJ1-2	14	CASSLGRGARGYTF	TGCGCCAGCAGCCTCGGAAGGGGGGCACGCGGCTACACCTTC
TRBV10-3	few	TRBD2	TRBJ2-5	13	CAISEGLEETQYF	TGTGCCATCAGTGAGGGACTAGAAGAGACCCAGTACTTC
TRBV9	few	NA	TRBJ2-7	15	CASSEGASAIYEQYF	TGTGCCAGCAGCGAGGGGGCTAGCGCTATCTACGAGCAGTACTTC
TRBV27	NA	TRBD1	TRBJ2-7	12	CASSPGQREQYF	TGTGCCAGCAGTCCGGGACAGAGGGAGCAGTACTTC
TRBV6-1	NA	NA	TRBJ1-4	14	CASSAGATNEKLFF	TGTGCCAGCAGTGCCGGTGCAACTAATGAAAAACTGTTTTTT
TRBV5-1	NA	NA	TRBJ1-5	14	CASSLRGGNQPQHF	TGCGCCAGCAGCTTAAGGGGCGGCAATCAGCCCCAGCATTTT
TRBV7-9	NA	NA	TRBJ2-2	13	CASSFVELGELFF	TGTGCCAGCAGCTTCGTGGAATTAGGGGAGCTGTTTTTT
TRBV5-1	NA	NA	TRBJ1-2	15	CASSLAGTSSRGYTF	TGTGCCAGCAGCTTGGCCGGGACATCGAGCCGGGGCTACACCTTC
TRBV7-9	NA	NA	TRBJ1-5	14	CASSVDGRNQPQHF	TGTGCCAGCAGCGTGGACGGACGCAATCAGCCCCAGCATTTT
TRBV7-8	NA	TRBD1	TRBJ2-7	14	CASSLRTGNYEQYF	TGTGCCAGCAGCTTACGGACAGGGAACTACGAGCAGTACTTC
TRBV2	NA	NA	TRBJ2-5	14	CASSEADTEETQYF	TGTGCCAGCAGTGAAGCTGACACGGAAGAGACCCAGTACTTC
TRBV7-3	NA	NA	TRBJ2-2	17	CASSLFAGSGFNGELFF	TGTGCCAGCAGCTTATTTGCCGGTTCAGGGTTCAACGGGGAGCTGTTTTTT
TRBV27	NA	TRBD1	TRBJ1-2	15	CASRQLGTGHYGYTF	TGTGCCAGCAGACAACTTGGGACAGGGCACTATGGCTACACCTTC
TRBV28	few	NA	TRBJ1-2	12	CASSRRGYGYTF	TGTGCCAGCAGCAGACGGGGCTATGGCTACACCTTC
TRBV5-1	NA	TRBD2	TRBJ2-2	15	CASRGRAGETGELFF	TGCGCCAGCAGGGGACGAGCGGGAGAGACCGGGGAGCTGTTTTTT
TRBV19	NA	TRBD2	TRBJ2-7	19	CASSMEEGTSGPGGNEQYF	TGTGCCAGTAGTATGGAGGAGGGAACTAGCGGTCCCGGGGGGAACGAGCAGTACTTC
TRBV27	few	NA	TRBJ2-7	15	CASFGRRGPRYEQYF	TGTGCCAGCTTTGGCAGGAGAGGGCCTAGGTACGAGCAGTACTTC
TRBV7-3	medium-sized	TRBD2	TRBJ2-3	16	CASSPGVIAGADTQYF	TGTGCCAGCAGCCCGGGGGTCATAGCGGGAGCGGATACGCAGTATTTT
TRBV11-2	NA	TRBD2	TRBJ2-1	16	CASSSVSGSSYNEQFF	TGTGCCAGCAGCAGCGTTAGCGGGAGCTCCTACAATGAGCAGTTCTTC
TRBV4-1	NA	NA	TRBJ2-7	16	CASSQGASRPTYEQYF	TGCGCCAGCAGCCAAGGAGCTTCGAGACCAACCTACGAGCAGTACTTC
TRBV19	NA	NA	TRBJ2-3	13	CASTVSGTDTQYF	TGTGCCAGTACAGTTAGTGGCACAGATACGCAGTATTTT
TRBV19	NA	NA	TRBJ1-2	12	CASSIVGYGYTF	TGTGCCAGTAGTATAGTTGGCTATGGCTACACCTTC
TRBV27	NA	TRBD2	TRBJ2-1	17	CASSLGGLAPRSNEQFF	TGTGCCAGCAGTCTGGGGGGACTAGCGCCTCGGTCCAATGAGCAGTTCTTC
TRBV6-1	NA	TRBD2	TRBJ2-5	15	CASNRLAGTQQTQYF	TGTGCCAGCAATCGCCTAGCGGGAACCCAACAGACCCAGTACTTC
TRBV6-5	NA	TRBD1	TRBJ1-1	13	CASWGQLNTEAFF	TGTGCCAGCTGGGGACAGCTGAACACTGAAGCTTTCTTT
TRBV6-6	NA	NA	TRBJ2-7	15	CASTHAGLSSYEQYF	TGTGCCAGCACTCATGCGGGTCTCAGCTCCTACGAGCAGTACTTC
TRBV7-2	NA	NA	TRBJ2-1	17	CASSLSRTAGNNNEQFF	TGTGCCAGCAGCTTAAGTCGGACGGCGGGAAACAACAATGAGCAGTTCTTC
TRBV29-1	NA	NA	TRBJ2-3	12	CSVRGNTDTQYF	TGCAGCGTGCGCGGTAACACAGATACGCAGTATTTT
TRBV28	medium-sized	TRBD2	TRBJ2-7	14	CASSFRAGAREQYF	TGTGCCAGCAGTTTTCGGGCGGGAGCGAGGGAGCAGTACTTC
TRBV10-3	few	NA	TRBJ1-4	13	CAIRRDPNEKLFF	TGTGCCATTAGGAGGGACCCTAATGAAAAACTGTTTTTT
TRBV5-1	few	TRBD2	TRBJ2-7	16	CASSLTILAGGGEQYF	TGCGCCAGCAGCTTGACAATTCTAGCGGGTGGCGGCGAGCAGTACTTC
TRBV13	NA	NA	TRBJ1-1	16	CASSYTKSAMNTEAFF	TGTGCCAGCAGTTATACTAAGTCTGCCATGAACACTGAAGCTTTCTTT
TRBV7-2	NA	NA	TRBJ2-2	14	CASTPGWMSGELFF	TGTGCCAGCACCCCCGGGTGGATGAGTGGGGAGCTGTTTTTT
TRBV21-1	NA	NA	TRBJ1-2	14	CASSKSVPNYGYTF	TGTGCCAGCAGCAAATCTGTCCCAAACTATGGCTACACCTTC
TRBV5-1	medium-sized	TRBD2	TRBJ2-1	15	CASSSVGLANNEQFF	TGCGCCAGCAGCTCCGTCGGACTAGCCAACAATGAGCAGTTCTTC
TRBV19	NA	NA	TRBJ2-3	14	CASSRVDSTDTQYF	TGTGCCAGTAGTAGGGTCGATAGCACAGATACGCAGTATTTT
TRBV7-2	NA	NA	TRBJ2-7	15	CASSLSHKATGEQYF	TGTGCCAGCAGCCTATCACACAAAGCGACGGGAGAGCAGTACTTC
TRBV6-5	NA	NA	TRBJ1-1	13	CASSYSMVTEAFF	TGTGCCAGCAGTTACTCGATGGTAACTGAAGCTTTCTTT
TRBV2	medium-sized	TRBD1	TRBJ2-7	14	CASIDGQGPYEQYF	TGTGCCAGCATCGACGGACAGGGCCCCTACGAGCAGTACTTC
TRBV5-4	NA	NA	TRBJ2-3	12	CASSLASDTQYF	TGTGCCAGCAGCTTAGCGTCAGATACGCAGTATTTT